The 25 T cell receptor beta chains listed next were all sequenced from one sample in a study of regulatory T cells in long-lasting Graves disease. Arm-PCR of CDR3 regions and iRepertoire HTBI primers were the basis on which TCR beta libraries were built. TCRdb analysed the multiplex PCR reads with MiXCR anew, one entry per CDR3 protein. The table lists about 540,000 distinct CDR3 sequences, less than 15% of them singletons. As for time point: newly diagnosed GD, antithyroid drugs for less than 3 months. Isolated PBMC RNA provided the starting material for the TCR library. A further study also used this sample, focusing on T cells in Graves' hyperthyroidism and ophthalmopathy.

The sample in question was peripheral blood mononuclear cells (PBMCs), obtained at new diagnosis, from a patient treated with antithyroid drugs. These receptors came from a man aged 25 to 45 with Graves disease.

This clonotype was counted many times. The chain links TRBV5-1 to TRBJ2-1; 7 bases line up with TRBD2. This CDR3 has 15 amino acids. Looked up from germline, CDR1 is SGHRS and CDR2 is YFSETQ. The V gene end was trimmed by 0 bases and the J gene end by 8 bases; junction bases not matched to a gene: 8. Here the CDR3 reads CASSLDTGGKDEQFF. The CDR3 DNA sequence: TGCGCCAGCAGCTTGGATACGGGAGGTAAGGATGAGCAGTTCTTC.

The CDR3 DNA follows: TGTGCCAGCAGTTTAGGGGGGATTGGCGGCTACACCTTC. Protein: CASSLGGIGGYTF. The V and J genes are TRBV12-3 or TRBV12-4 and TRBJ1-2; TRBD1 is a possible D gene (5 bases). V lost 1 base and J 8 bases, leaving 11 bases between the germline ends. CDR3 length: 13 residues.

The table lists this clonotype with many counts. The chain combines TRBV10-1 with TRBJ2-7; possible D gene TRBD2, 6 bases. Germline V gene sequence: CDR1 WNHNN, CDR2 SYGVQD (reference sequence). The CDR3 loop spans 13 amino acids. Trimming shortened V by 11 bases and J by 8 bases, and 22 bases separated the two germline ends. This CDR3 is CAGCWDSGFKQYF. CDR3 nucleotides: TGCGCCGGGTGCTGGGACTCTGGCTTCAAGCAGTACTTC.

This clonotype was seen many times. This chain links TRBV30 with TRBJ2-3; D is unresolved. The germline V gene encodes CDR1 GTSNPN and CDR2 SVGIG (reference sequence). The CDR3 covers 11 residues. Trimming shortened V by 2 bases and J by 8 bases, and 8 bases separated the two germline ends. Here the CDR3 reads CAWSTSVTQYF. CDR3 DNA: TGTGCCTGGAGTACCTCAGTTACGCAGTATTTT.

Many counts were recorded for this clonotype. This rearrangement joins TRBV7-9 to TRBJ1-2; the D is unclear. This CDR3 comprises 15 residues. V lost 4 bases and J lost 4, with 16 bases in between. Germline CDR1 is SEHNR and CDR2 is FQNEAQ (reference sequence). CDR3 sequence reads: CASSSFDAAIYGYTF. In DNA, the CDR3 is TGTGCCAGCAGCTCTTTTGACGCCGCGATCTATGGCTACACCTTC.

This clonotype was picked up many times. The chain recombines TRBV24-1 with TRBJ1-5; D is undetermined. In germline, CDR1 is KGHDR, CDR2 SFDVKD. The length of the CDR3 is 16 residues. With 3 bases removed from V and 3 bases from J, the gap between germline ends came to 14 bases. The CDR3 nucleotides read TGTGCCACCAGTGATACCCTCAAGGGTAACAATCAGCCCCAGCATTTT. As protein: CATSDTLKGNNQPQHF.

The V call is TRBV20-1, the J call TRBJ2-3; D gene uncertain. Germline lookup yields CDR1 DFQATT and CDR2 SNEGSKA (reference sequence). The CDR3 loop spans 14 amino acids. Trimming removed 0 bases from V and 3 bases from J, with 10 bases in between. The CDR3 region is CSARDPTRTDTQYF. The CDR3 DNA sequence: TGCAGTGCTAGAGACCCCACGAGAACAGATACGCAGTATTTT.

This CDR3 reads CASSLWDRGRGWPQHF. The CDR3 nucleotides read TGCGCCAGCAGCCTATGGGACAGGGGCCGGGGATGGCCCCAGCATTTT. J is TRBJ1-5 and V is TRBV5-1, with TRBD1 identical over 10 bases. The V gene's germline CDR1 is SGHRS and CDR2 YFSETQ. The junction had 13 bases not matched to a gene; V was cut back by 4 bases and J by 9 bases. The CDR3 length is 16 residues. Supplemented by reference TRBV5-1 and TRBJ1-5, the full variable domain reads KAGVTQTPRYLIKTRGQQVTLSCSPISGHRSVSWYQQTPGQGLQFLFEYFSETQRNKGNFPGRFSGRQFSNSRSEMNVSTLELGDSALYLCASSLWDRGRGWPQHFGDGTRLSIL.

This clonotype was seen repeatedly, ten times or more. This chain uses TRBV12-3 or TRBV12-4 with TRBJ2-1, with D perhaps TRBD2 (6 bases). The CDR3 totals 16 residues. Trimming left V 6 bases short and J 4 bases short, with 19 bases between. CDR3 DNA sequence: TGTGCCAGCAGACCTGGGAGGTTTTTGTCATACAATGAGCAGTTCTTC. This gives the protein CASRPGRFLSYNEQFF.

Many counts were recorded for this clonotype. This rearrangement joins TRBV20-1 to TRBJ2-3, with 10 positions matching TRBD2. CDR1 is DFQATT and CDR2 is SNEGSKA in the germline V gene (reference sequence). V was clipped by 3 bases and J by 2 bases; unmatched bases: 11. This CDR3 region has 17 residues. The CDR3 DNA follows: TGCAGTGCTAGCCATACCAGCGGGAGGGTATACACAGATACGCAGTATTTT. Amino acid sequence: CSASHTSGRVYTDTQYF.

As for this clonotype: A much larger clone lies one base from this, so it may be a read error. The chain combines TRBV12-3 or TRBV12-4 with TRBJ2-3; D gene uncertain. V lost 8 bases and J 8 bases, leaving 20 bases between the germline ends. The length of the CDR3 is 14 residues. DNA for the CDR3: TGTGCCAGCGCCAAGGTGAAGGACCTGGGTACGCAGTATTTT. Translation gives CASAKVKDLGTQYF.

This clonotype has at least ten counts. V gene TRBV2 combines with J gene TRBJ2-1, with D possibly TRBD2 on 6 matching bases. The CDR3 is made up of 13 amino acids. Germline V gives CDR1 SNHLY, CDR2 FYNNEI. The germline V and J ends were trimmed by 2 bases and 8 bases, with 10 bases remaining between them. The CDR3: CASSERTGDEQFF. CDR3 nucleotides: TGTGCCAGCAGTGAACGGACGGGAGATGAGCAGTTCTTC.

This clonotype was observed at least ten times. The CDR3 nucleotides are TGCAGCGTTGATAACCGGGGACAGCACTACTATGGCTACACCTTC. Protein sequence: CSVDNRGQHYYGYTF. J is TRBJ1-2 and V is TRBV29-1; 7 nucleotides agree with TRBD1. CDR1 and CDR2 (germline): SQVTM, ANQGSEA. J gave up 3 bases and V 3 bases, and 10 bases lay outside the gene matches. The CDR3 spans 15 residues.

This clonotype occurred a few times. The rearrangement links TRBV7-2 to TRBJ2-1, with unresolved D. The CDR3 runs 13 residues. V lost 5 bases and J lost 8, with 13 bases in between. Germline V gene lookup returns CDR1 SGHTA and CDR2 FQGNSA. The CDR3 is CASSAGSLYEQFF. The CDR3 nucleotides are TGTGCCAGCAGCGCCGGCAGTCTATATGAGCAGTTCTTC.

The sample holds a few counts of this clonotype. This chain connects TRBV20-1 to TRBJ1-5; 7 bases match TRBD1. The CDR3 loop spans 18 amino acids. The V gene's germline CDR1 is DFQATT and CDR2 SNEGSKA (reference sequence). The junction had 18 bases not matched to a gene; V was cut back by 0 bases and J by 7 bases. This CDR3 reads CSARDHSRGRTPGQPQHF. The CDR3 nucleotides read TGCAGTGCTAGAGATCATAGCAGGGGGAGGACACCGGGACAGCCCCAGCATTTT.

This clonotype was detected ten times or more. The rearrangement links TRBV5-1 to TRBJ2-7, with 11 bases aligning to TRBD2. This CDR3 has 15 amino acids. V gave up 1 base and J gave up 7 bases; unmatched junction bases: 7. The V gene's germline CDR1 is SGHRS and CDR2 YFSETQ. The DNA for the CDR3 is TGCGCCAGCAGCTTGCGGGTAGCGGGAGGGGCGGAGCAGTACTTC. Encoded protein: CASSLRVAGGAEQYF.

This clonotype was seen ten or more times. V is TRBV5-1 and J is TRBJ1-1, with unresolved D. Deletions cut 4 bases from V and 4 bases from J, with 17 bases between. The CDR3 sequence is 15 residues long. Looked up from germline, CDR1 is SGHRS and CDR2 is YFSETQ. CDR3 DNA: TGCGCCAGCAGCAGATTCGTCGGGTCCTCCACTGAAGCTTTCTTT. Protein sequence: CASSRFVGSSTEAFF. Full variable domain (missing parts from reference TRBV5-1 and TRBJ1-1): KAGVTQTPRYLIKTRGQQVTLSCSPISGHRSVSWYQQTPGQGLQFLFEYFSETQRNKGNFPGRFSGRQFSNSRSEMNVSTLELGDSALYLCASSRFVGSSTEAFFGQGTRLTVV.

This clonotype showed up many times. The gene calls are TRBV20-1 and TRBJ2-5, with D tentatively TRBD1 (5 bases). The CDR3 consists of 14 residues. In germline, CDR1 is DFQATT, CDR2 SNEGSKA (reference sequence). V dropped 1 base and J dropped 1 base, with 10 bases sitting between them. This chain's CDR3 is CSARGPTGQETQYF. CDR3 in DNA: TGCAGTGCTAGAGGCCCCACAGGCCAAGAGACCCAGTACTTC.

This clonotype appeared many times. V usage is TRBV6-5 and J usage is TRBJ2-7; 7 bases line up with TRBD1. With V trimmed by 4 bases and J by 4 bases, 13 bases remained unmatched. Germline CDR1 MNHEY, CDR2 SVGAGI. This CDR3 contains 16 residues. CDR3 nucleotide sequence: TGTGCCAGCAGTTCCCTGGCCGGGACAGAGGGGTACGAGCAGTACTTC. This codes for CASSSLAGTEGYEQYF.

Ten or more counts support this clonotype. J is TRBJ2-7 and V is TRBV5-1, with 7 bases that match TRBD1. This CDR3 is built from 13 residues. Looked up from germline, CDR1 is SGHRS and CDR2 is YFSETQ. Losses at the gene ends were 6 bases for V and 2 bases for J; bases not matched to a gene: 5. The CDR3 reads CASTHDRAYEQYF. The CDR3 nucleotides are TGCGCCAGCACACACGACAGGGCCTACGAGCAGTACTTC.

Details on this clonotype: A much larger clone sits a single nucleotide away, making a read error possible. CDR3 residues: CASSSSDGRGAQHF. The CDR3 region has the DNA TGTGCCAGCAGCTCTTCGGACGGCCGGGGGGCCCAGCATTTT. The chain is built from TRBV11-2 and TRBJ1-5, with a weak D call TRBD1 (5 bases). Trimming removed 4 bases at V and 11 bases at J, with 18 bases between. Germline CDR1 reads SGHAT; CDR2 reads FQNNGV. This CDR3 has 14 residues.

The V and J genes are TRBV20-1 and TRBJ2-5; maybe TRBD1 (5 bases). The CDR3 loop spans 16 amino acids. V was cut by 3 bases and J by 4 bases, with 21 bases left in between. Per the germline V gene, CDR1 is DFQATT and CDR2 is SNEGSKA (reference sequence). The CDR3 region is CSASPPITGRVETQYF. The DNA for the CDR3 is TGCAGTGCTAGCCCACCGATCACCGGCAGGGTAGAGACCCAGTACTTC.

This clonotype was seen many times. This chain connects TRBV2 to TRBJ1-1; maybe TRBD1 (5 bases). V was cut by 11 bases and J by 11 bases, with 18 bases left in between. Germline CDR1 is SNHLY and CDR2 is FYNNEI. This CDR3 is 11 amino acids long. The DNA of the CDR3 is TGTGCCCCGAAGCAGGGTGCGGCGGCTTTCTTT. Amino acid sequence: CAPKQGAAAFF.

V gene TRBV14 combines with J gene TRBJ2-7; the D call may be TRBD1 or TRBD2 (5 bases each). The germline CDR1 and CDR2 sequences are SGHDN and FVKESK. The CDR3 runs to 13 residues. The germline V and J ends were trimmed by 6 bases and 5 bases, with 14 bases remaining between them. The CDR3 region has the DNA TGTGCCAGCAGTCCGTCTCGGGACGACGAGCAGTACTTC. The encoded protein is CASSPSRDDEQYF. The full variable domain, with the rest looked up from reference TRBV14 and TRBJ2-7, is EAGVTQFPSHSVIEKGQTVTLRCDPISGHDNLYWYRRVMGKEIKFLLHFVKESKQDESGMPNNRFLAERTGGTYSTLKVQPAELEDSGVYFCASSPSRDDEQYFGPGTRLTVT.

This clonotype has more than one count but fewer than ten. The rearrangement links TRBV5-4 to TRBJ2-3; D remains unclear. This CDR3 region has 14 residues. The V gene's germline CDR1 is SGHNT and CDR2 YYREEE (reference sequence). The germline V and J ends were trimmed by 2 bases and 6 bases, with 13 bases remaining between them. The CDR3 nucleotides read TGTGCCAGCAGCTTAGTTGTGTCCAAGGATACGCAGTATTTT. It translates to CASSLVVSKDTQYF.